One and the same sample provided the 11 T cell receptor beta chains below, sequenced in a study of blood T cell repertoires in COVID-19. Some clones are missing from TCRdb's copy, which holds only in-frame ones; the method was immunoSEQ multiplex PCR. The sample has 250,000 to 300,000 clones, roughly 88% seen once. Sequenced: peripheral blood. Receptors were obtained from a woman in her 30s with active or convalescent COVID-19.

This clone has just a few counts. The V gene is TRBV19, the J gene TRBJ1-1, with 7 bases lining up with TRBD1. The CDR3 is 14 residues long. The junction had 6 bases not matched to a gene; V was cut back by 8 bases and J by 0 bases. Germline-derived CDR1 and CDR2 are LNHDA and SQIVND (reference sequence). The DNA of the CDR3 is TGTGCCAGTGGGTACAGGGGATTGAACACTGAAGCTTTCTTT. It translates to CASGYRGLNTEAFF.

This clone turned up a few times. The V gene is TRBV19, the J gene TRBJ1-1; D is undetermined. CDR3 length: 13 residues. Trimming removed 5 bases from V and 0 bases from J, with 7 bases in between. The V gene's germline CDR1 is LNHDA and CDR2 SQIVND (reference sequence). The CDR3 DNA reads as TGTGCCAGTAGTGACATTTTGAACACTGAAGCTTTCTTT. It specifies CASSDILNTEAFF.

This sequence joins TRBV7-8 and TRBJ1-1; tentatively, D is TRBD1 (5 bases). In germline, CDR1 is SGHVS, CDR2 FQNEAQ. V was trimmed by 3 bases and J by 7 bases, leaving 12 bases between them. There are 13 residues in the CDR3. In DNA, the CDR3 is TGTGCCAGCAGCTTTCGGGGGGTTGGTGAAGCTTTCTTT. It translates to CASSFRGVGEAFF.

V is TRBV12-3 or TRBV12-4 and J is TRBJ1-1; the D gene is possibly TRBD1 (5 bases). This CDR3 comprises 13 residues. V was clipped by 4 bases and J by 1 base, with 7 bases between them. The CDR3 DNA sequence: TGTGCCAGCAGTTCCGACAGGAACACTGAAGCTTTCTTT. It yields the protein CASSSDRNTEAFF.

DNA of the CDR3: TGTGCCAGCAGCCCCTTACAGGGGGCCGACCACCAACAGCCCCAGCATTTT. Translated: CASSPLQGADHQQPQHF. The gene calls are TRBV5-8 and TRBJ1-5, with TRBD1 matching over 9 bases. The CDR3 is 17 residues long. With 4 bases clipped from V and 7 bases from J, the junction kept 15 bases outside the gene matches. In germline, CDR1 is SGHTS, CDR2 YDEGEE. The full variable domain, completed using reference TRBV5-8 and TRBJ1-5, is EAGVTQSPTHLIKTRGQQATLRCSPISGHTSVYWYQQALGLGLQFLLWYDEGEERNRGNFPPRFSGRQFPNYSSELNVNALELEDSALYLCASSPLQGADHQQPQHFGDGTRLSIL.

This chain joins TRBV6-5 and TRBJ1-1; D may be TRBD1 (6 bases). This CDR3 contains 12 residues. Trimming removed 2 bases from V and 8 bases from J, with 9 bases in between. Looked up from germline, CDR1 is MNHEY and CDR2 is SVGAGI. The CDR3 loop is CASSYLQGEAFF. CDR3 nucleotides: TGTGCCAGCAGTTACCTCCAGGGGGAAGCTTTCTTT.

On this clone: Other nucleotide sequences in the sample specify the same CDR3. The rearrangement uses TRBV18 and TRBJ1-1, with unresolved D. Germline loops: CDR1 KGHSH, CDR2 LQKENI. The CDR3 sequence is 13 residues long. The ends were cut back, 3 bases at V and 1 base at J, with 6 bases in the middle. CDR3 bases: TGTGCCAGCTCACCGGCAGGGAACACTGAAGCTTTCTTT. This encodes CASSPAGNTEAFF. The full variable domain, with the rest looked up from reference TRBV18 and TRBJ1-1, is NAGVMQNPRHLVRRRGQEARLRCSPMKGHSHVYWYRQLPEEGLKFMVYLQKENIIDESGMPKERFSAEFPKEGPSILRIQQVVRGDSAAYFCASSPAGNTEAFFGQGTRLTVV.

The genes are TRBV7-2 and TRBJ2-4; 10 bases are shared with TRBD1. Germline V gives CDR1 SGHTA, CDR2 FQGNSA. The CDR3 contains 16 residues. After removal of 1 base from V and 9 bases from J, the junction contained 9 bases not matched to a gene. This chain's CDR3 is CASSLGRDRGIGIQYF. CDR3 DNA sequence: TGTGCCAGCAGCTTAGGTCGGGACAGGGGTATAGGCATTCAGTACTTC.

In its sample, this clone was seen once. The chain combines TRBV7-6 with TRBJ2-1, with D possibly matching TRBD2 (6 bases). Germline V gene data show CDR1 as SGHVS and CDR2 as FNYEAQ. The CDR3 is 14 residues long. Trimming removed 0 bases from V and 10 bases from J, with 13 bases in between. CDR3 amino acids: CASSLAAGGAEQFF. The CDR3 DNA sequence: TGTGCCAGCAGCTTAGCAGCGGGCGGGGCGGAGCAGTTCTTC.

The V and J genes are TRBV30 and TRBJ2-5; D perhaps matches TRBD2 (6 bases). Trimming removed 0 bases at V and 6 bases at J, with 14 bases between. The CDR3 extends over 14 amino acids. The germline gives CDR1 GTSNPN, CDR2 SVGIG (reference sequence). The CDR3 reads CAWSVPLAAKTQYF. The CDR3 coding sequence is TGTGCCTGGAGTGTACCACTAGCAGCAAAGACCCAGTACTTC.

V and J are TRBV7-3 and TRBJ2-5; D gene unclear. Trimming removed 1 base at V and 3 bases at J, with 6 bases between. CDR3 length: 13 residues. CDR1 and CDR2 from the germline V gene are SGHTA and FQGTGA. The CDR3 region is CASSLKGEETQYF. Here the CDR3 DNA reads TGTGCCAGCAGCTTAAAAGGAGAAGAGACCCAGTACTTC.